This T cell receptor (beta chain) was sequenced in a study of blood T cell repertoires in COVID-19. TCRdb's copy holds only in-frame clones and misses some; the assay was immunoSEQ multiplex PCR. This table has about 280,000 clones, approximately 85% appearing once. This clone was detected once. The material sequenced was peripheral blood. This TCR was recovered from a man in his fifties with active or convalescent COVID-19.

The CDR3 is CASRDIQGAREKLFF. CDR3 sequence (DNA): TGCGCCAGCAGGGATATACAGGGGGCGAGAGAAAAACTGTTTTTT. This chain connects TRBV4-1 to TRBJ1-4; TRBD1 matches 9 bases. Losses at the gene ends were 6 bases for V and 8 bases for J; bases not matched to a gene: 10. CDR1 MGHRA and CDR2 YSYEKL come from the germline V gene. The length of the CDR3 is 15 residues.